This T cell receptor (beta chain) came from a study of CD8+ T cells in alopecia areata. Findings and limits, study-wide: Persistence during tofacitinib was seen for many expanded lesional clones in scalp and blood. Compared with normal scalp, lesional scalp had higher clonality and more expanded CD8+ clones.

In the case of this clone: What it recognizes is unknown.

Treatment reported: oral pan-JAK inhibitor, 5-10 mg twice daily. There are 18 residues in the CDR3. The V and J ends lost 4 bases and 2 bases respectively, with 21 bases between them. The germline gives CDR1 GTSNPN, CDR2 SVGIG (reference sequence). Isolated RNA was reverse transcribed into cDNA used as the sequencing template. Assay used: immunoSEQ multiplex PCR; TCRdb lists only in-frame clones, some missing. Found here are over 150,000 clones, 50% to 60% of them singletons; the top ten hold approximately 3.3%. The sequences come from CD4+ T cells sorted from blood, collected at week 4, from a patient treated with tofacitinib. The receptor's source is a human donor with alopecia areata. The chain has TRBV30 and TRBJ2-6; D gene ambiguous. The CDR3 spells CAWKAYMGGGAGANVLTF. The CDR3 DNA reads TGTGCCTGGAAGGCTTATATGGGCGGTGGGGCTGGGGCCAACGTCCTGACTTTC.